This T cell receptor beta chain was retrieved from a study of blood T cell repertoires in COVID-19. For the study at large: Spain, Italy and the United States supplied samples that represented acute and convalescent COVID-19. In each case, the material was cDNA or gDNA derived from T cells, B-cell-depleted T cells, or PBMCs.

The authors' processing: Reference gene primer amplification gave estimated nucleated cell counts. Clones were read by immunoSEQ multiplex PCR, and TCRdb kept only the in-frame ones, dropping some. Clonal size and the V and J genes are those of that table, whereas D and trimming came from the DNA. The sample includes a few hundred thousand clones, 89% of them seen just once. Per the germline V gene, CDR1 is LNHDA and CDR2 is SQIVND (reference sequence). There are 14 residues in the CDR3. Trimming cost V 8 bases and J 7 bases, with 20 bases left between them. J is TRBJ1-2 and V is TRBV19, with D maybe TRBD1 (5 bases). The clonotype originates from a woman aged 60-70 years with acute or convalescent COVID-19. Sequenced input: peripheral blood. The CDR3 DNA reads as TGTGCCAGTTTCTCCGGACGGGGGGAGTCTGGCTACACCTTC. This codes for CASFSGRGESGYTF.